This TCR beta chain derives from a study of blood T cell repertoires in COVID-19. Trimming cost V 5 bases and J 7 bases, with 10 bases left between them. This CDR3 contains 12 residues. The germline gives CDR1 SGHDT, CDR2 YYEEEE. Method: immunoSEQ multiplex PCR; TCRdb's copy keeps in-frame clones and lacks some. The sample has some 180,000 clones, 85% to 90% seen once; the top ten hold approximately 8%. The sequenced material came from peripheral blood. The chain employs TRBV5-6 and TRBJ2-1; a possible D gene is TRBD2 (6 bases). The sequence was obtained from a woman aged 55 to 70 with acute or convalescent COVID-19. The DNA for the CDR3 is TGTGCCAGCAGGTACGGGGGAAATGAGCAGTTCTTC. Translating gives CASRYGGNEQFF.